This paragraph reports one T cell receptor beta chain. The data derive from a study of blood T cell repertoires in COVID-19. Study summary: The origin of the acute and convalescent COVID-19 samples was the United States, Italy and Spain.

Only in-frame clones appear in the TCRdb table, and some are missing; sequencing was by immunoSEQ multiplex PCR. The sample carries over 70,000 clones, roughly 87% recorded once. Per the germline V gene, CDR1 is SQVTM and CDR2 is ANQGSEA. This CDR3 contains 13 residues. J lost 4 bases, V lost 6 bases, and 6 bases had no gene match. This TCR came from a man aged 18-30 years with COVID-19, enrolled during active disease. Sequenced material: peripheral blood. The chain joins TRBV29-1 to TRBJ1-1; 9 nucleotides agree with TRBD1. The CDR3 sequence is CSVPGQGGTEAFF. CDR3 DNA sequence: TGCAGCGTCCCGGGACAGGGAGGCACTGAAGCTTTCTTT.